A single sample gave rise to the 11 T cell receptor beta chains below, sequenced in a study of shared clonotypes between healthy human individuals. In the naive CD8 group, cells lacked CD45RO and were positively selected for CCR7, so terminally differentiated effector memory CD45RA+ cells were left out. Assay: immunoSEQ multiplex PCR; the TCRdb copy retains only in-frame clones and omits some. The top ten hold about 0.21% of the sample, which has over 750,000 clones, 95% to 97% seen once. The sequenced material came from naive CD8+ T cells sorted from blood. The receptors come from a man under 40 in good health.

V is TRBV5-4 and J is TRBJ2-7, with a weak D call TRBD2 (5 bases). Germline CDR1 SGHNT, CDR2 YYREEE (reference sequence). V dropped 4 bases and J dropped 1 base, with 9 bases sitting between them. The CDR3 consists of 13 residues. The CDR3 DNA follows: TGTGCCAGCAGCCCGGGATCTTCCTACGAGCAGTACTTC. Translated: CASSPGSSYEQYF.

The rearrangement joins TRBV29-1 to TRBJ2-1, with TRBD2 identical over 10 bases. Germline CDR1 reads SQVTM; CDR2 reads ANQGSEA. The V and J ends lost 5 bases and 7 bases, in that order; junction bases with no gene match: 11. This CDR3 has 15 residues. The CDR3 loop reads CSVPSGRAMVNEQFF. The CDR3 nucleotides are TGCAGCGTTCCGAGCGGGAGGGCCATGGTAAATGAGCAGTTCTTC.

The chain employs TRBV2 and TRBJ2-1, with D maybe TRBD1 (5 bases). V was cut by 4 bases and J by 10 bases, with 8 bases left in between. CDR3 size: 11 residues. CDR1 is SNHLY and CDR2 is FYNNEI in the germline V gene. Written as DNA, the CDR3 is TGTGCCAGCAGTGGGACAATCGAGCAGTTCTTC. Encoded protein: CASSGTIEQFF.

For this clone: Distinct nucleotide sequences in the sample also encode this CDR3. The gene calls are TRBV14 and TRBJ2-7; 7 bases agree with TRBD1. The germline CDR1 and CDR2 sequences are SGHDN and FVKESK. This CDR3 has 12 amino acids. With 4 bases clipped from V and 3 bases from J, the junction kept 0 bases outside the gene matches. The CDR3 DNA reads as TGTGCCAGCAGCCCAGGGGGCTACGAGCAGTACTTC. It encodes CASSPGGYEQYF.

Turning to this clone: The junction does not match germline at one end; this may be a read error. The CDR3 DNA reads TGCGCCATCAGCTTGGAGGGGGAGCGCACAGATACGCAGTATTTT. As protein: CAISLEGERTDTQYF. The chain employs TRBV5-1 and TRBJ2-3, with D perhaps matching TRBD1 or TRBD2 (6 bases each). CDR1 is SGHRS, CDR2 YFSETQ, per germline. This CDR3 has 15 residues.

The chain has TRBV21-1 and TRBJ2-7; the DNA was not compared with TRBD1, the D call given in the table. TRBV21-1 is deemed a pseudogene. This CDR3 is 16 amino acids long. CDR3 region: CASSKAYSDSSYEQYF. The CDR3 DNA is TGTGCCAGCAGCAAAGCGTACAGCGACAGCTCCTACGAGCAGTACTTC.

The CDR3 nucleotides are TGTGCCAGCGCCCGTCGCGGGGACACTGAAGCTTTCTTT. Protein: CASARRGDTEAFF. This chain connects TRBV6-5 to TRBJ1-1; D is uncertain. The V and J ends lost 8 bases and 3 bases respectively, with 13 bases between them. Germline V gives CDR1 MNHEY, CDR2 SVGAGI. The CDR3 sequence is 13 residues long.

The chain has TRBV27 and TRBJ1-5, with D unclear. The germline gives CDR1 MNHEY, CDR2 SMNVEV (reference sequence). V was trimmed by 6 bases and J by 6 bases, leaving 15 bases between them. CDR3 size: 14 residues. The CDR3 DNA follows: TGTGCCAGCAGCGCACTAAACGGTGGTCAGCCCCAGCATTTT. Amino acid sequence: CASSALNGGQPQHF.

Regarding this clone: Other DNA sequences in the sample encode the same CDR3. CDR3 nucleotides: TGTGCCAGCATTGGGGGGCTCCACGAGCAGTACTTC. Amino acid sequence: CASIGGLHEQYF. The chain employs TRBV2 and TRBJ2-7; either TRBD1 or TRBD2 may supply D (6 bases each). The ends were cut back, 7 bases at V and 5 bases at J, with 12 bases in the middle. Germline V lookup: CDR1 SNHLY, CDR2 FYNNEI. CDR3 length equals 12 residues.

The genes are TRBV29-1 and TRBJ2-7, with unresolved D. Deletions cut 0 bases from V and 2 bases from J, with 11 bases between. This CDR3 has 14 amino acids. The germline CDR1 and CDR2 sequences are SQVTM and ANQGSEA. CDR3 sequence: CSVEDPRKAYEQYF. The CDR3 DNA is TGCAGCGTTGAAGACCCACGGAAAGCCTACGAGCAGTACTTC.

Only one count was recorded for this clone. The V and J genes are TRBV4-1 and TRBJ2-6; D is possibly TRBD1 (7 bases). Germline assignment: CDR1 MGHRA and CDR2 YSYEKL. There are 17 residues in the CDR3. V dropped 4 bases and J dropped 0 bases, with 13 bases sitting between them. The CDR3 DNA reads TGCGCCAGCAGCCCAGGGGGGTCCAGCTCTGGGGCCAACGTCCTGACTTTC. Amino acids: CASSPGGSSSGANVLTF.